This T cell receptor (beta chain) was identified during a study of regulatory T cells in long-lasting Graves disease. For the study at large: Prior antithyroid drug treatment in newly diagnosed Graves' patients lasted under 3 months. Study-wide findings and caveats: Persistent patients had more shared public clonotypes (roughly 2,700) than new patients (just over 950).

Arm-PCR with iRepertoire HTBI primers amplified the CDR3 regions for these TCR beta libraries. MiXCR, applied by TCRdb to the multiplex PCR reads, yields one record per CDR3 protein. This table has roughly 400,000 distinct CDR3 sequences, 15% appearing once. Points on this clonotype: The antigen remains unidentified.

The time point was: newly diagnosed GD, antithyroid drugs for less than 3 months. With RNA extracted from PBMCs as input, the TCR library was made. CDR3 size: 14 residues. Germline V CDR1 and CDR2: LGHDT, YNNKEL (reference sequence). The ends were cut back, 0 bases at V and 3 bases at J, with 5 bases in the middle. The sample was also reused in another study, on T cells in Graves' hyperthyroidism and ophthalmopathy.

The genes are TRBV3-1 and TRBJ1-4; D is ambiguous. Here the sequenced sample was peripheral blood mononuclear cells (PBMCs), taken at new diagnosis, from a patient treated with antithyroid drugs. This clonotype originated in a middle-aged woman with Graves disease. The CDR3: CASSQEPPNEKLFF. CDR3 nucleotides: TGTGCCAGCAGCCAAGAACCGCCTAATGAAAAACTGTTTTTT.